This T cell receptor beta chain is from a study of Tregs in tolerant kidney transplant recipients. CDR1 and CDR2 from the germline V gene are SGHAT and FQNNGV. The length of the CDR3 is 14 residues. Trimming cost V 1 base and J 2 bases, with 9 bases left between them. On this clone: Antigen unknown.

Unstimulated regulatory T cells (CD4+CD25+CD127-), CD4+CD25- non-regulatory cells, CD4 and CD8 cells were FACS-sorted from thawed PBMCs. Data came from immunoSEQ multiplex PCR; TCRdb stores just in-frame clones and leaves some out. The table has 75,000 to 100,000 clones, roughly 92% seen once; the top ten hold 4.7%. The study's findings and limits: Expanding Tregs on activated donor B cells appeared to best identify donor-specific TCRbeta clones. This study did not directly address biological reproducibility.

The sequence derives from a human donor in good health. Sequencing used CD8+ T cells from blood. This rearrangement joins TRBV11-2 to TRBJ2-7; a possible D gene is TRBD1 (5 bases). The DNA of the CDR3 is TGTGCCAGCAGCTTAGCGGTCAGGGCCTACGAGCAGTACTTC. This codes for CASSLAVRAYEQYF.